The present TCR beta chain was sequenced within a study of shared clonotypes between healthy human individuals. TCRdb's table, derived via immunoSEQ multiplex PCR, lists solely in-frame clones and lacks some. The sample consists of 2 million to 2.5 million clones, about nine tenths of them appearing once. Trimming removed 5 bases at V and 4 bases at J, with 5 bases between. The CDR3 contains 11 residues. Looked up from germline, CDR1 is MDHEN and CDR2 is SYDVKM. This clone was recorded a few times. The same CDR3 arises from other DNA sequences in this sample as well. The chain links TRBV28 to TRBJ1-1; D is unresolved. Sequencing input: naive CD4+ T cells from PBMCs. This sample's subset: CD45RA+ positively selected. This receptor was obtained from a man between 18 and 35 years old in good health. Some clones in this sample may be carry-over from other donors' samples. The CDR3 spells CASSGRTEAFF. Written as DNA, the CDR3 is TGTGCCAGCAGTGGGCGCACTGAAGCTTTCTTT.